A selection of T cell receptor delta chains follows, all from one sample in a study of gammadelta T cells in human blood. TCRdb re-called the RT-PCR reads via CATT. Counted here are 960 or so delta-chain clones, 15% to 20% occurring once; the ten biggest clones make up about 14%. The sequenced material came from Vgamma9Vdelta2 gamma-delta T cells from fetal blood. The receptor source for this set is a human fetus. Each CDR3 is given without its conserved first and last residue. A row's size may be missing; if present it is once, few, many or a size class.

J gene	V gene	clone size	CDR3 protein
TRDJ3	TRDV2	large	ACDTAGRSSSWDTRQMF
TRDJ1	TRDV2	few	ACDTDWGIWGVLI
TRDJ2	TRDV2	few	ACDTVLGDESRAQLF
TRDJ3	TRDV2	large	ACDKLGDTRGDTRQMF
TRDJ3	TRDV2	large	ACDEAGGLSWDTRQMF
TRDJ3	TRDV2	medium-sized	ACDTVLGDLSWDTRQMF
TRDJ3	TRDV2	large	ACDTVLGKSSWDTRQMF
TRDJ3	TRDV2	large	ACDAGGILSSWDTRQMF
TRDJ3	TRDV2	-	ACDAPWGIRGSWDTRQMF
TRDJ2	TRDV2	large	ACDGLGLTAQLF
TRDJ3	TRDV2	large	ACDDWGAAWDTRQMF
TRDJ3	TRDV2	large	ACDTWGSSSWDTRQMF
TRDJ2	TRDV2	large	ACDTVGDTGTAQLF
TRDJ1	TRDV2	medium-sized	ACDTWGIPDKLI
TRDJ3	TRDV2	large	ACDTLSNSWDTRQMF
TRDJ3	TRDV2	medium-sized	ACDTLGDSWDTRQMF
TRDJ3	TRDV2	large	ACDTWGSWDTRQMF
TRDJ1	TRDV2	medium-sized	ACDTVLGDDKLI
TRDJ3	TRDV2	medium-sized	ACDVVLGDTRWDTRQMF
TRDJ3	TRDV2	large	ACDTVGDTSWDTRQMF
TRDJ1	TRDV2	medium-sized	AWGYTDKLI
TRDJ2	TRDV2	medium-sized	ACDYWGRGRAQLF
TRDJ1	TRDV2	large	ACDPVGDKRELI
TRDJ3	TRDV2	medium-sized	ACDTVLGDTPLSWDTRQMF
TRDJ3	TRDV2	large	ACDTVLSSSWDTRQMF